This T cell receptor (beta chain) was identified in a study of blood T cell repertoires in COVID-19. About the research overall: T cells, B-cell-depleted T cells, or PBMCs supplied cDNA or gDNA.

The germline gives CDR1 MDHEN, CDR2 SYDVKM. The CDR3 is 17 amino acids. Trimming removed 4 bases from V and 1 base from J, with 19 bases in between. Libraries were prepared by immunoSEQ multiplex PCR; TCRdb keeps only in-frame clonotypes and omits some of them. The sample consists of around 310,000 clones, 90% of them appearing once. Seattle participants joined during active infection and were tracked over time. The rearrangement links TRBV28 to TRBJ1-2, with D tentatively TRBD1 (5 bases). The sample consisted of peripheral blood. This clonotype originated in a woman aged 40 to 55 with COVID-19, enrolled during active disease. In nucleotides, the CDR3 is TGTGCCAGCAGTTCCAGTGGGGACTTTCCCAATAACTATGGCTACACCTTC. Translated, it gives CASSSSGDFPNNYGYTF.